The 19 T cell receptor beta chains listed next were all sequenced from one sample in a study of patients and donors after allogeneic stem cell transplantation. TCRdb passed the RT-PCR reads through MiXCR, listing each CDR3 protein once. Of about 40,000 distinct CDR3 sequences detected, 30% to 40% appear once; the ten largest clones hold around 72%. Sequencing used blood, either unsorted or a sorted T cell fraction (not recorded which). Receptors originate from a human donor who was either an allogeneic HSCT recipient or a stem cell or donor lymphocyte infusion donor (not recorded which). It is not recorded whose cells these are; they may come from a transplant donor.

This chain uses TRBV9 with TRBJ2-2, with TRBD2 matching over 11 bases. The CDR3 loop spans 17 amino acids. Germline lookup yields CDR1 SGDLS and CDR2 YYNGEE. The V and J ends lost 3 bases and 7 bases, in that order; junction bases with no gene match: 11. CDR3 region: CASSARLSGRAGGELFF. The CDR3 DNA is TGTGCCAGCAGCGCGAGACTTAGCGGGAGGGCCGGCGGGGAGCTGTTTTTT.

This clonotype was seen at least ten times. The rearrangement joins TRBV5-1 to TRBJ1-1; 12 bases map to TRBD1. CDR1 is SGHRS and CDR2 is YFSETQ in the germline V gene. The CDR3 covers 16 residues. V was pared by 4 bases and J by 4 bases, with 8 bases of the junction left unmatched. This CDR3 is CASSPGTGGWSTEAFF. The CDR3 bases are TGCGCCAGCAGCCCGGGGACAGGGGGCTGGAGCACTGAAGCTTTCTTT.

The J gene is TRBJ1-5, the V gene TRBV10-3, with D possibly TRBD1 on 6 matching bases. CDR1 is ENHRY and CDR2 is SYGVKD in the germline V gene. V lost 3 bases, J lost 11 bases, and 11 bases lay in between. The CDR3 is made up of 12 amino acids. DNA for the CDR3: TGTGCCATCAGTGAAGGCGGGGGCACCCAGCATTTT. Amino acid sequence: CAISEGGGTQHF.

This clonotype was found a few times. The chain joins TRBV3-1 to TRBJ1-4, with 9 bases identical to TRBD1. This CDR3 comprises 15 residues. V shed 4 bases, J shed 8 bases, and the junction held 8 bases outside the gene matches. Per germline, CDR1 LGHDT and CDR2 YNNKEL (reference sequence). The CDR3 DNA follows: TGTGCCAGCAGCCCCCGGGACAGGGCAAACGAAAAACTGTTTTTT. Translation: CASSPRDRANEKLFF.

This clonotype turned up a few times. The chain couples TRBV6-2 or TRBV6-3 to TRBJ2-3; D may be TRBD2 (6 bases). V lost 11 bases to trimming and J lost 2 bases, with 26 bases between them. The CDR3 runs 17 residues. Germline CDR1 reads MNHEY; CDR2 reads SVGEGT. CDR3: CAALGGLRTGLTDTQYF. The CDR3 nucleotides read TGTGCCGCTTTAGGTGGTCTTCGGACGGGACTCACAGATACGCAGTATTTT.

This chain links TRBV4-3 with TRBJ2-1; 12 bases match TRBD2. Looked up from germline, CDR1 is LGHNA and CDR2 is YSLEER. Losses at the gene ends were 9 bases for V and 8 bases for J; bases not matched to a gene: 17. The length of the CDR3 is 17 residues. The CDR3 is CASPSFSSGRARDEQFF. For the CDR3, the DNA is TGCGCCAGTCCTTCCTTCTCTAGCGGGAGGGCCAGGGATGAGCAGTTCTTC.

The chain combines TRBV24-1 with TRBJ2-3; D is undetermined. Germline V lookup: CDR1 KGHDR, CDR2 SFDVKD. V lost 0 bases and J lost 0, with 0 bases in between. This CDR3 contains 13 residues. The CDR3, as DNA: TGTGCCACCAGTGATTTGAGCACAGATACGCAGTATTTT. This gives the protein CATSDLSTDTQYF.

This clonotype was found many times. CDR3 sequence reads: CASSPGGPAGTEAFF. The DNA of the CDR3 is TGTGCCAGCAGTCCTGGGGGCCCGGCGGGCACTGAAGCTTTCTTT. The chain recombines TRBV12-3 or TRBV12-4 with TRBJ1-1, with a possible D match to TRBD1 (6 bases). The CDR3 runs to 15 residues. The V and J ends lost 5 bases and 4 bases respectively, with 17 bases between them.

The rearrangement uses TRBV18 and TRBJ1-2; 11 bases fit TRBD1. V trimming: 8 bases; J trimming: 4 bases; junction bases outside the gene matches: 12. Germline CDR1 is KGHSH and CDR2 is LQKENI. This CDR3 spans 16 amino acids. This CDR3 is CASARTGGAPSYGYTF. CDR3 nucleotides: TGTGCCAGCGCTCGGACAGGGGGCGCCCCATCCTATGGCTACACCTTC.

This clonotype was seen more than once but under ten times. This sequence joins TRBV29-1 and TRBJ2-7; TRBD2 agrees at 11 bases. From germline, CDR1 is SQVTM and CDR2 ANQGSEA. This CDR3 has 16 residues. V lost 2 bases, J lost 2 bases, and 8 bases stayed unmatched. The chain's CDR3 is CSVETYSGRATYEQYF. The CDR3 coding sequence is TGCAGCGTTGAAACGTATAGCGGGAGGGCAACCTACGAGCAGTACTTC.

J is TRBJ2-1 and V is TRBV7-3; 13 positions match TRBD2. The CDR3 contains 17 residues. Germline trimming cut 0 bases from V and 15 bases from J; bases unmatched to any gene: 14. From germline, CDR1 is SGHTA and CDR2 FQGTGA. The CDR3 sequence is CASSLTGYGLAGEEPFF. The CDR3 DNA sequence: TGTGCCAGCAGCTTAACGGGGTACGGACTAGCGGGAGAGGAACCGTTCTTC.

This clonotype was seen ten or more times. V and J are TRBV6-2 or TRBV6-3 and TRBJ1-1; D not resolved. The CDR3 has 17 amino acids. Germline CDR1 MNHEY, CDR2 SVGEGT. V was pared by 7 bases and J by 0 bases, with 21 bases between. This chain's CDR3 is CASTSPRRVYMNTEAFF. CDR3 nucleotides: TGTGCCAGCACCTCTCCGCGCCGGGTGTACATGAACACTGAAGCTTTCTTT.

V usage is TRBV5-1 and J usage is TRBJ2-1; D is unclear. Germline V gene lookup returns CDR1 SGHRS and CDR2 YFSETQ. Between the trimmed V and J ends, which lost 4 bases and 3 bases, there was a span of 14 bases. This CDR3 contains 15 residues. The CDR3 spells CASSPGRSLYNEQFF. Written as DNA, the CDR3 is TGCGCCAGCAGCCCGGGCAGGAGTCTCTACAATGAGCAGTTCTTC.

This clonotype has just one count. The junction and the germline gene differ at one end; a read error may be behind it. V is TRBV29-1 and J is TRBJ1-1; D remains unclear. Germline loops: CDR1 SQVTM, CDR2 ANQGSEA. This CDR3 spans 12 amino acids. The CDR3 sequence: CSVPQVNTQAFF. CDR3 nucleotide sequence: TGCAGCGTCCCTCAGGTGAACACTCAAGCTTTCTTT.

V and J are TRBV6-2 or TRBV6-3 and TRBJ2-7; D not resolved. The CDR3 totals 13 residues. Between the trimmed V and J ends, which lost 6 bases and 2 bases, there was a span of 11 bases. The germline V gene encodes CDR1 MNHEY and CDR2 SVGEGT. The CDR3 coding sequence is TGTGCCAGCAGCCATCCAGGTGCCTACGAGCAGTACTTC. Protein sequence: CASSHPGAYEQYF.

This clonotype was recorded a few times. The chain recombines TRBV29-1 with TRBJ1-1; D gene uncertain. V was pared by 4 bases and J by 1 base, with 13 bases between. This CDR3 has 14 residues. The V gene's germline CDR1 is SQVTM and CDR2 ANQGSEA. The CDR3 DNA reads TGCAGCGTTGTCGTCCAGCCACAGAACACTGAAGCTTTCTTT. Its translation: CSVVVQPQNTEAFF.

This clonotype was seen repeatedly, ten times or more. The J gene is TRBJ1-5, the V gene TRBV6-5; D ambiguous. V was cut by 0 bases and J by 4 bases, with 7 bases left in between. The CDR3 extends over 14 amino acids. CDR1 MNHEY and CDR2 SVGAGI come from the germline V gene. For the CDR3, the DNA is TGTGCCAGCAGTTACTCGGAACAGAATCAGCCCCAGCATTTT. Translated: CASSYSEQNQPQHF.

This chain joins TRBV7-9 and TRBJ2-5; TRBD2 matches at 10 bases. V shed 4 bases and J 5 bases; nucleotides not matched to a gene: 10. CDR1 and CDR2 (germline): SEHNR, FQNEAQ (reference sequence). This CDR3 has 16 residues. The CDR3 region is CASSYTIAGGLETQYF. The CDR3 bases are TGTGCCAGCAGCTACACTATAGCGGGAGGACTGGAGACCCAGTACTTC.

The sample holds many counts of this clonotype. The chain uses TRBV28 and TRBJ1-5; no clear D gene. Looked up from germline, CDR1 is MDHEN and CDR2 is SYDVKM. This CDR3 has 12 residues. V shed 6 bases and J shed 6 bases, with 9 bases lying between them. Here the CDR3 reads CASRTLRQPQHF. The CDR3 DNA is TGTGCCAGCAGGACCCTGCGTCAGCCCCAGCATTTT.